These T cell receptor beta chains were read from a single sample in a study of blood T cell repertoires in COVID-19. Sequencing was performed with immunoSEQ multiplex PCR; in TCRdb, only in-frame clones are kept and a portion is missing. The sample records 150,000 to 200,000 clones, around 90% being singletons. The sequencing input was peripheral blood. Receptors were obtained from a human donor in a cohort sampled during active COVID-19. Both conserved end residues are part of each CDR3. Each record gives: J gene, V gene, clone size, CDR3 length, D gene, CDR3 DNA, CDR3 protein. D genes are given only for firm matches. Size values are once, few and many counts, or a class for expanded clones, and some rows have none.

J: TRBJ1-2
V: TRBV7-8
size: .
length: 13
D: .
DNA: TGTGCCAGCAGGAACCCAACGGCCGGGGGCTACACCTTC
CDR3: CASRNPTAGGYTF

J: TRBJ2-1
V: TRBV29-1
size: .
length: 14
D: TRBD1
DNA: TGCAGCGCGCGGGGGACAGGGGCCCGCAATGAGCAGTTCTTC
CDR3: CSARGTGARNEQFF

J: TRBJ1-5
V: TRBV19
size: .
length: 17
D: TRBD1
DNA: TGTGCCAGTAGTATAGATAATCCGGGACAGGGGCGCCAGCCCCAGCATTTT
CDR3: CASSIDNPGQGRQPQHF

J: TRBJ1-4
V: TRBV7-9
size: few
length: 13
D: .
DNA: TGTGCCAGCAGCACAACAGGGAACGAAAAACTGTTTTTT
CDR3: CASSTTGNEKLFF

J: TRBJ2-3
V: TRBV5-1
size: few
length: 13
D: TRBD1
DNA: TGCGCCAGCAGCTGGGACAGGACAGATACGCAGTATTTT
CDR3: CASSWDRTDTQYF

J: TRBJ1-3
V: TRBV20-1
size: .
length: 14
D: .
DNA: TGCAGTGCTAGTGCAGACTCCTCTGGAAACACCATATATTTT
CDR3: CSASADSSGNTIYF

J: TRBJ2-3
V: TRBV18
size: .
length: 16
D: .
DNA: TGTGCCAGCTCACAATCACCCAGCGGAGGCACAGATACGCAGTATTTT
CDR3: CASSQSPSGGTDTQYF

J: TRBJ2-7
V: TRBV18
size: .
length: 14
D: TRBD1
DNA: TGTGCCAGCTCCCCTGGACAGGGGAGATACGAGCAGTACTTC
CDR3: CASSPGQGRYEQYF

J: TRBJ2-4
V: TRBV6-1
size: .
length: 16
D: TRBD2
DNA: TGTGCCAGCAGTGAAGAGACTAGCGCACCCAAAAACATTCAGTACTTC
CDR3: CASSEETSAPKNIQYF

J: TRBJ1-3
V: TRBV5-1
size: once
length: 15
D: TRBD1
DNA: TGCGCCAGCAGCATAGCCGGGACAGATGGAAACACCATATATTTT
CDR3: CASSIAGTDGNTIYF

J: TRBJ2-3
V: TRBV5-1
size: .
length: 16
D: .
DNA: TGCGCCAGCAGCTTGGGGACAGCTACTAGCACAGATACGCAGTATTTT
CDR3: CASSLGTATSTDTQYF

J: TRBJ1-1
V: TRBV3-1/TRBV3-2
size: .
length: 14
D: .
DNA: TGTGCCAGCAGCCAAGGGACAGAGAACACTGAAGCTTTCTTT
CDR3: CASSQGTENTEAFF

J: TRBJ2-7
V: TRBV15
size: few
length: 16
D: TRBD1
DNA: TGTGCCACCAGCAGGGATTCCGGGACAGGGGGCCGTGAGCAGTACTTC
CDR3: CATSRDSGTGGREQYF

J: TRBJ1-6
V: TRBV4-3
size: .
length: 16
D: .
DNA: TGCGCCAGCAGCCAAGATTACGGCTCCTATAATTCACCCCTCCACTTT
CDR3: CASSQDYGSYNSPLHF

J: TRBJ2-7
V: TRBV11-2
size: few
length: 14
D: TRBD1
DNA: TGTGCCAGCAGCCGCCGGGACAGGTCCTACGAGCAGTACTTC
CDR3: CASSRRDRSYEQYF

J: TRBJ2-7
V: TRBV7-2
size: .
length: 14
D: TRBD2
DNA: TGTGCCAGCAGCTTAGGACTAGCCGCCTACGAGCAGTACTTC
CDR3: CASSLGLAAYEQYF

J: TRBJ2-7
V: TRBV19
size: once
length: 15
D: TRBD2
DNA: TGTGCCAGTAGTACACTAGCGGCAAGCTCCTACGAGCAGTACTTC
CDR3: CASSTLAASSYEQYF

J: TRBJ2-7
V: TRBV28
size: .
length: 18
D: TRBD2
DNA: TGTGCCAGCAGTTTCGGCCTAGCGGGAGTCCCCAGGGGCTACGAGCAGTACTTC
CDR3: CASSFGLAGVPRGYEQYF

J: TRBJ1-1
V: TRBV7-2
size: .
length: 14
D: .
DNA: TGTGCCAGCAGCTTAAGAGGATGGGACACTGAAGCTTTCTTT
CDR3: CASSLRGWDTEAFF

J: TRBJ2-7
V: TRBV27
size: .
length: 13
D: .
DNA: TGTGCCAGCAGTTTCCGGGACAACCTGCCCTTAAACTTC
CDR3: CASSFRDNLPLNF

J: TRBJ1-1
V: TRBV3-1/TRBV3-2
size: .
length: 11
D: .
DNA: TGTGCCAGCAGCCAAGATAGGGGGTTGGACTTT
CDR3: CASSQDRGLDF

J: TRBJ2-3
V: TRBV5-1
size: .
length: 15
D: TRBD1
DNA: TGCGCCAGCAGCTTGAACAGGGGGGACACAGATACGCAGTATTTT
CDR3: CASSLNRGDTDTQYF

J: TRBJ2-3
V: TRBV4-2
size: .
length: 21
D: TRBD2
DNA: TGTGCCAGCAGCCCTGACCATGATATAGGGAGGGCCCCTTGGTTAGCAGATACGCAGTATTTT
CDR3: CASSPDHDIGRAPWLADTQYF

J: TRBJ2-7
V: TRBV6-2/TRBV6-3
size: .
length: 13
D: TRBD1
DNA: TGTGCCAGCAGTTGGGACAGGGTCAACGAGCAGTACTTC
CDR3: CASSWDRVNEQYF

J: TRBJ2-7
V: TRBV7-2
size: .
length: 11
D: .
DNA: TGTGCCAGCAGCCGAGACTCCGAGCAGTACTTC
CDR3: CASSRDSEQYF

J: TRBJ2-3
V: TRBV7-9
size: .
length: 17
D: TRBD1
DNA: TGTGCCAGCAGCTTAGTCGTGGGGACAGCTTCGCGAGATACGCAGTATTTT
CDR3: CASSLVVGTASRDTQYF

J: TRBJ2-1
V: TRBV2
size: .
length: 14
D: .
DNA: TGTGCCAGCGACGGGTTTCAGGGTAGGAATGAGCAGTTCTTC
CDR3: CASDGFQGRNEQFF

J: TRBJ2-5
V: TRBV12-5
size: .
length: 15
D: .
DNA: TGTGCTAGTGGTTTGACACGACTAAGCCAAGAGACCCAGTACTTC
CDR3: CASGLTRLSQETQYF

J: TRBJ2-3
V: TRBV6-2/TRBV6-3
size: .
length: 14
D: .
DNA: TGTGCCAGCAGTTTCGGACTAACCACAGATACGCAGTATTTT
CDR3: CASSFGLTTDTQYF

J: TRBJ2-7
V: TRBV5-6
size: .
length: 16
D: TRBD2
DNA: TGTGCCAGCAGCCCCCCGGGAGCGGGAAGGTTCTACGAGCAGTACTTC
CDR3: CASSPPGAGRFYEQYF

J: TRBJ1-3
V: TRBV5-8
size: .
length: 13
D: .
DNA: TGTGCCAGCAGCCCACAGGGAGCCCTCACCATATATTTT
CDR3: CASSPQGALTIYF

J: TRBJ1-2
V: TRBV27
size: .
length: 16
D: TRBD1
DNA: TGTGCCAGCAGTTCTCTCCGACAGGGGCCAATCTATGGCTACACCTTC
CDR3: CASSSLRQGPIYGYTF

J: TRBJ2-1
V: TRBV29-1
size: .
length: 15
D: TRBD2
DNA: TGCAGCGTTGGTGATCGACTAGCGGATTACAATGAGCAGTTCTTC
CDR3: CSVGDRLADYNEQFF

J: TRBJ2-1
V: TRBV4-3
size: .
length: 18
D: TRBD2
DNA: TGCGCCAGCAGCCAGAGTTGGGCGGGAGGGCCGGGGTACAATGAGCAGTTCTTC
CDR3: CASSQSWAGGPGYNEQFF

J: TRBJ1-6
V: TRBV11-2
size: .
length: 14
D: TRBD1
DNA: TGTGCCAGCAGCCTAGACAGGGGTAGGTCACCCCTCCACTTT
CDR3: CASSLDRGRSPLHF

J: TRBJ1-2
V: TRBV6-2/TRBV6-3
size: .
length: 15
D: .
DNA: TGTGCCAGCAGTACCGAGGGGGGGCGAGCCTATGGCTACACCTTC
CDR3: CASSTEGGRAYGYTF

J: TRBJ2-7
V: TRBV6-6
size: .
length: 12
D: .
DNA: TGTGCCAGCAGTTACGGACAGAGTGAGCAGTACTTC
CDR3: CASSYGQSEQYF

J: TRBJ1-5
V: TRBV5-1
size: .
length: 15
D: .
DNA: TGCGCCAGCAGCTTGGCCGCGGGGAACAATCAGCCCCAGCATTTT
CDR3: CASSLAAGNNQPQHF

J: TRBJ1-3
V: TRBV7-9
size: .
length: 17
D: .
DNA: TGTGCCAGCAGCTCCCGGGGCCCCCAGGGGTTTGGAAACACCATATATTTT
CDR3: CASSSRGPQGFGNTIYF

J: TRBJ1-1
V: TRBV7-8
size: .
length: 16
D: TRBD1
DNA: TGTGCCAGCAGCTTAGTCCCGGGACAGGGGGTGGCTGAAGCTTTCTTT
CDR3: CASSLVPGQGVAEAFF

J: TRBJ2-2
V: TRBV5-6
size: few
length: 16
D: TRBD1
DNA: TGTGCCAGCAGCTTGGCAGGGGGCGGTCTAACCGGGGAGCTGTTTTTT
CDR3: CASSLAGGGLTGELFF

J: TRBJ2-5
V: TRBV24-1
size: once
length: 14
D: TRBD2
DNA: TGTGCCACCAGTGTTACTAGCGCTCAAGAGACCCAGTACTTC
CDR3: CATSVTSAQETQYF

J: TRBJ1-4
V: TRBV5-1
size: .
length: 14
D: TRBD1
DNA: TGCGCCAGCAGCCCAGGGGGAGCTAATGAAAAACTGTTTTTT
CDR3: CASSPGGANEKLFF

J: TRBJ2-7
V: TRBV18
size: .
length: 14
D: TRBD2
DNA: TGTGCCAGCTCCTCTAGCGGGAGCTCCTACGAGCAGTACTTC
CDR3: CASSSSGSSYEQYF

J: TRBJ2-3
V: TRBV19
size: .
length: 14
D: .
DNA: TGTGCCACTACCGGGACTCTAACTGGAGATACGCAGTATTTT
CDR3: CATTGTLTGDTQYF

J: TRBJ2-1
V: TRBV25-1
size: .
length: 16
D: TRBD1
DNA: TGTGCCAGCAGTGACAAAACAGGGGGCTTATACAATGAGCAGTTCTTC
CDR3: CASSDKTGGLYNEQFF

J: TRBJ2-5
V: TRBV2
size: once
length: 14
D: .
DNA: TGTGCCAGCAGTGAAGGTATGCGGAGGGAGACCCAGTACTTC
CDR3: CASSEGMRRETQYF

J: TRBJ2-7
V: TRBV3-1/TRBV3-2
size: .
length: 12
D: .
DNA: TGTGCCAGCAGCTTAACCGGAGACGAGCAGTACTTC
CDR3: CASSLTGDEQYF

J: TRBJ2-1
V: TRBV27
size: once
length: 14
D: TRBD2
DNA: TGTGCCAGCAGTCCCGGGACTAGCGCGAATGAGCAGTTCTTC
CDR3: CASSPGTSANEQFF

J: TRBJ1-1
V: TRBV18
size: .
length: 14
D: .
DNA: TGTGCCAGCTCACCACTCGACACGAACACTGAAGCTTTCTTT
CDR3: CASSPLDTNTEAFF

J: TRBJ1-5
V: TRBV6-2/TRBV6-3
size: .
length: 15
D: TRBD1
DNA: TGTGCCAGCAGTTACGTCAGGGGGTCGAATGCCCCCCAGCATTTT
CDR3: CASSYVRGSNAPQHF

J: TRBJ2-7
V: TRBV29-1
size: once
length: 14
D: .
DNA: TGCAGCGTTAAGGGGGGGACAAACTCCTACGAGCAGTACTTC
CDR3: CSVKGGTNSYEQYF

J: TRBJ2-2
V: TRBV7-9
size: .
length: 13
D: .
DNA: TGTGCCAGCAGGTTGGGCGGGCCCGGGGAGCTGTTTTTT
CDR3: CASRLGGPGELFF